Each of the 10 T cell receptor beta chains below was sequenced from the same sample in a study of blood T cell repertoires in COVID-19. Here immunoSEQ multiplex PCR was the method, and the copy in TCRdb shows in-frame clones only, minus some. The sample has 80,000 to 100,000 clones, approximately 81% seen once. The sequenced material came from peripheral blood. The receptors stem from a man between 60 and 75 years old with acute or convalescent COVID-19.

This clone turned up a few times. The V call is TRBV5-1, the J call TRBJ2-1; TRBD2 agrees at 8 bases. The CDR3 runs to 16 residues. With V trimmed by 0 bases and J by 3 bases, 5 bases remained unmatched. CDR1 and CDR2 from the germline V gene are SGHRS and YFSETQ. The CDR3 DNA sequence: TGCGCCAGCAGCTTGGTGGGTAGCGGGGTCTACAATGAGCAGTTCTTC. Its translation: CASSLVGSGVYNEQFF.

The CDR3 loop is CAWTSGNTDTQYF. The DNA for the CDR3 is TGTGCCTGGACTAGCGGGAACACAGATACGCAGTATTTT. The chain joins TRBV30 to TRBJ2-3; TRBD2 agrees at 9 bases. Trimming took 4 bases from V and 2 from J; bases not matched to a gene: 1. Germline-derived CDR1 and CDR2 are GTSNPN and SVGIG (reference sequence). The CDR3 sequence is 13 residues long.

CDR3 nucleotides: TGTGCCAGCAGTAAACAAGAGAACACTGAAGCTTTCTTT. Translating it yields CASSKQENTEAFF. The gene calls are TRBV7-3 and TRBJ1-1; D not resolved. The V gene lost 6 bases and the J gene lost 1 base, with 9 bases spanning the gap. The V gene's germline CDR1 is SGHTA and CDR2 FQGTGA. CDR3 size: 13 residues.

For the CDR3, the DNA is TGCGCCAGCAGCCAAGGGGGGGGAGGGGCGGAAAAACTGTTTTTT. It translates to CASSQGGGGAEKLFF. The genes are TRBV4-1 and TRBJ1-4; maybe TRBD1 (5 bases). The CDR3 covers 15 residues. Looked up from germline, CDR1 is MGHRA and CDR2 is YSYEKL. V lost 1 base and J lost 8, with 14 bases in between.

This chain joins TRBV2 and TRBJ1-1, with TRBD1 matching 10 bases. The CDR3 runs to 15 residues. Germline CDR1 SNHLY, CDR2 FYNNEI. After removal of 4 bases from V and 6 bases from J, the junction contained 8 bases not matched to a gene. CDR3 nucleotides: TGTGCCAGCAGTGGCGACAGGGGGCTTAGGTCTGAAGCTTTCTTT. Translated, it gives CASSGDRGLRSEAFF.

V is TRBV7-2 and J is TRBJ2-7; the match to TRBD2 covers 9 bases. The germline V gene has CDR1 SGHTA and CDR2 FQGNSA. This CDR3 comprises 14 residues. Unmatched junction bases numbered 0, after V lost 3 bases and J lost 0 bases. CDR3 sequence reads: CASSFSGSSYEQYF. The DNA of the CDR3 is TGTGCCAGCAGCTTTAGCGGGAGCTCCTACGAGCAGTACTTC.

The CDR3 nucleotides read TGTGCCACCAGCAGAGATCGCCTAGCGGCAGATACGCAGTATTTT. Protein: CATSRDRLAADTQYF. The chain carries TRBV15 and TRBJ2-3; 7 bases fit TRBD2. The CDR3 has 15 residues. Trimming cost V 0 bases and J 4 bases; bases outside gene matches: 4. The germline gives CDR1 LNHNV, CDR2 YYDKDF (reference sequence).

This chain uses TRBV7-9 with TRBJ1-3; TRBD1 is a possible D gene (5 bases). Germline lookup yields CDR1 SEHNR and CDR2 FQNEAQ (reference sequence). The CDR3 loop spans 15 amino acids. V lost 1 base and J 3 bases, leaving 10 bases between the germline ends. For the CDR3, the DNA is TGTGCCAGCAGCTTAGGGGGGGAAGGTGGAAACACCATATATTTT. It specifies CASSLGGEGGNTIYF.

The chain joins TRBV28 to TRBJ1-5; TRBD1 might be the D (6 bases). The CDR3 length is 19 residues. Germline V gene sequence: CDR1 MDHEN, CDR2 SYDVKM. Trimming removed 2 bases from V and 3 bases from J, with 23 bases in between. This CDR3 reads CASSLGGYSSRTTNQPQHF. The CDR3 coding sequence is TGTGCCAGCAGTTTAGGGGGCTACAGCTCGAGAACCACCAATCAGCCCCAGCATTTT.

The chain recombines TRBV6-5 with TRBJ2-1; 7 bases align to TRBD2. Germline values: CDR1 MNHEY, CDR2 SVGAGI. This CDR3 has 15 amino acids. Trimming took 5 bases from V and 6 from J; bases not matched to a gene: 10. The DNA of the CDR3 is TGTGCCAGCAGTAGACTAGCAATCAGAGGCAATGAGCAGTTCTTC. This translates into CASSRLAIRGNEQFF.